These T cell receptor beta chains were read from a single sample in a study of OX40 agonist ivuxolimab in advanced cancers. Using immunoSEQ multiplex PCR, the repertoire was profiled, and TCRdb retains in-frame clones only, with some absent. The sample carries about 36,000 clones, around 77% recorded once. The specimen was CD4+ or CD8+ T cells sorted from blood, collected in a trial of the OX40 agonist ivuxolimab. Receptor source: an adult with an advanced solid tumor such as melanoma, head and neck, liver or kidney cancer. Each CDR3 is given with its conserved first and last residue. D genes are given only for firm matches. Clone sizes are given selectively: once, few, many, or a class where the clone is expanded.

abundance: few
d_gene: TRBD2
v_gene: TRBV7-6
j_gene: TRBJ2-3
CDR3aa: CASSLTGGESTDTQYF
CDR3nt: TGTGCCAGCAGCTTAACGGGGGGGGAGAGCACAGATACGCAGTATTTT

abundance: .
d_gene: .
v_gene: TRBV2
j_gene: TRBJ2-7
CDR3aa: CAVKVSAPDEQYF
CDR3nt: TGTGCCGTAAAGGTCTCAGCCCCGGACGAGCAGTACTTC

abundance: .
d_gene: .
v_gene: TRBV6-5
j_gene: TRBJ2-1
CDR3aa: CASSYPQQFF
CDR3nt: TGTGCCAGCAGTTACCCTCAGCAGTTCTTC

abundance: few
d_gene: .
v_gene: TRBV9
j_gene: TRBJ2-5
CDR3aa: CASSVVGGRGETQYF
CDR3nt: TGTGCCAGCAGCGTAGTGGGGGGGCGCGGGGAGACCCAGTACTTC

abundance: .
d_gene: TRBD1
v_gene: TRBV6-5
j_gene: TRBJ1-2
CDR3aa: CASSYSQGNYGYTF
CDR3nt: TGTGCCAGCAGTTACTCACAGGGGAACTATGGCTACACCTTC

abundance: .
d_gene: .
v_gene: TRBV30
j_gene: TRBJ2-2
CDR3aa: CAWMEQTVNTGELFF
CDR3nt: TGTGCCTGGATGGAACAGACCGTGAACACCGGGGAGCTGTTTTTT

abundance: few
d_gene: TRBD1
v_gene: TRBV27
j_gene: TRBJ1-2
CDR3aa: CASGRTGGSYGYTF
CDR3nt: TGTGCCAGCGGCCGGACAGGAGGGAGCTATGGCTACACCTTC

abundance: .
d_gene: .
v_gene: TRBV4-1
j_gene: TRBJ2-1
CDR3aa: CASSQAQYNEQFF
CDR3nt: TGCGCCAGCAGCCAAGCACAGTACAATGAGCAGTTCTTC

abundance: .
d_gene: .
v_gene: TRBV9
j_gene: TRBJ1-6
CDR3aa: CASSVGPSPNSPLHF
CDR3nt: TGTGCCAGCAGCGTAGGACCCAGCCCCAATTCACCCCTCCACTTT

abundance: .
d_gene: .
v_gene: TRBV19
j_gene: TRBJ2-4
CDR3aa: CASTPVGRGPLAKNIQYF
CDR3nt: TGTGCCAGTACTCCCGTGGGCAGGGGACCTCTAGCCAAAAACATTCAGTACTTC

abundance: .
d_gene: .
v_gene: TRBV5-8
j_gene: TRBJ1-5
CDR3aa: CASSPLSSSYSNQPQHF
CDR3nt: TGTGCCAGCAGCCCCTTGAGCAGTTCTTATAGCAATCAGCCCCAGCATTTT

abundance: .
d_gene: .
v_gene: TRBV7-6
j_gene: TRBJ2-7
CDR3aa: CASSLDILPQYEQYF
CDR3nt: TGTGCCAGCAGCTTAGACATCCTCCCACAATACGAGCAGTACTTC

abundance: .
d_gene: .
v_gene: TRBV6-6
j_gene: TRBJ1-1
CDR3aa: CASSYSAIEAFF
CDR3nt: TGTGCCAGCAGTTACTCAGCAATTGAAGCTTTCTTT

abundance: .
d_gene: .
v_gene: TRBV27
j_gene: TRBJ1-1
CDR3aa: CASSSPGLSNTEAFF
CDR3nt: TGTGCCAGCAGTTCCCCGGGGCTGTCGAACACTGAAGCTTTCTTT

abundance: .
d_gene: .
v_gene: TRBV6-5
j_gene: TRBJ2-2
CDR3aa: CASSYSGGNTGELFF
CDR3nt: TGTGCCAGCAGTTACTCCGGGGGGAACACCGGGGAGCTGTTTTTT

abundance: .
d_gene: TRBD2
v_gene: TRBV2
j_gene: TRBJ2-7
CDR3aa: CASSDLPGTSRGEQYF
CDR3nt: TGTGCCAGCAGTGATCTTCCCGGGACTAGTCGGGGTGAGCAGTACTTC

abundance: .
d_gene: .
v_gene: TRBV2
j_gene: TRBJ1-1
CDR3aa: CASSGLVGSTMNTEAFF
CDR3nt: TGTGCCAGCAGTGGGCTAGTGGGCAGTACCATGAACACTGAAGCTTTCTTT

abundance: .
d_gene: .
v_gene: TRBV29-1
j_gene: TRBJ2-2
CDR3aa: CSVEVDAVGGELFF
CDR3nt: TGCAGCGTTGAAGTGGACGCGGTAGGAGGGGAGCTGTTTTTT

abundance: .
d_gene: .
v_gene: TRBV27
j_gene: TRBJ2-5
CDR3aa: CASSLFGSFQETQYF
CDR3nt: TGTGCCAGCAGTTTGTTCGGCAGTTTCCAAGAGACCCAGTACTTC

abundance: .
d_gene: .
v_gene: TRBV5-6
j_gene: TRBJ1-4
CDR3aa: CASSSFGSFTGYNEKLFF
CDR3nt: TGTGCCAGCAGCTCCTTCGGGTCATTTACAGGATATAATGAAAAACTGTTTTTT

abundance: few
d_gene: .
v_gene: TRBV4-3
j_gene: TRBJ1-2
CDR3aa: CASSQDHRGAAYGYTF
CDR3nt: TGCGCCAGCAGCCAAGATCATCGGGGGGCCGCTTATGGCTACACCTTC

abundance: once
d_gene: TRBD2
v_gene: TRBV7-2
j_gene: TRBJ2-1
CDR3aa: CASNLPGGSSYNEQFF
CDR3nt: TGTGCCAGCAACCTACCCGGGGGGAGCTCCTACAATGAGCAGTTCTTC

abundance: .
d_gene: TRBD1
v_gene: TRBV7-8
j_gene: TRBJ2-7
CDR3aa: CASSLGLDRAYEQYF
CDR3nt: TGTGCCAGCAGCTTAGGGCTGGACAGGGCCTACGAGCAGTACTTC

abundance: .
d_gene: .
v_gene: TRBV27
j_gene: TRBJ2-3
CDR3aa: CASRPGASGASTDTQYF
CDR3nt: TGTGCCAGCAGGCCGGGGGCTAGCGGAGCTAGCACAGATACGCAGTATTTT

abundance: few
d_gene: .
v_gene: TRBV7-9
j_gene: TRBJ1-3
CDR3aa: CASSHPGETYSGNTIYF
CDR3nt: TGTGCCAGCAGCCATCCAGGGGAAACCTACTCTGGAAACACCATATATTTT

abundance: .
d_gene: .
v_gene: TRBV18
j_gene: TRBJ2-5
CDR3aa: CASSPQPGTKETQYF
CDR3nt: TGTGCCAGCTCACCCCAACCCGGGACAAAAGAGACCCAGTACTTC

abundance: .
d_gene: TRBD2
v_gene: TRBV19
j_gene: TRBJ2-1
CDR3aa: CASSTGLAVDEQFF
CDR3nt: TGTGCCAGTAGTACCGGACTAGCGGTCGATGAGCAGTTCTTC

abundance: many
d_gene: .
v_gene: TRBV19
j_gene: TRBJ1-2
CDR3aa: CASSPGNLYGYTF
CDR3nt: TGTGCCAGCAGCCCAGGAAACCTCTATGGCTACACCTTC

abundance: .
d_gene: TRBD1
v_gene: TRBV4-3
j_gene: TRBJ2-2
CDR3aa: CASSQVRTGENTGELFF
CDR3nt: TGCGCCAGCAGCCAAGTTCGGACAGGGGAGAACACCGGGGAGCTGTTTTTT

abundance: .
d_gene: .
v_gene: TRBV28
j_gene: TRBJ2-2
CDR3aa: CASRVQADTGELFF
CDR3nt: TGTGCCAGCAGGGTACAGGCCGACACCGGGGAGCTGTTTTTT

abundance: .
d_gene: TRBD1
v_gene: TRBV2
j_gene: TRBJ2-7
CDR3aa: CASTGTGGSYEQYF
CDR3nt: TGTGCCAGCACCGGGACAGGGGGCTCCTACGAGCAGTACTTC

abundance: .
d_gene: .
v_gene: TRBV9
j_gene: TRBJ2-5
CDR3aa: CASSATGGMETQYF
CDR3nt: TGTGCCAGCAGCGCTACTGGGGGGATGGAGACCCAGTACTTC

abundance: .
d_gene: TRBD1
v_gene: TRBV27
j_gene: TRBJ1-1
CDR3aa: CASSSGTGGYTEAFF
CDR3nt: TGTGCCAGCAGTTCCGGGACAGGGGGTTACACTGAAGCTTTCTTT